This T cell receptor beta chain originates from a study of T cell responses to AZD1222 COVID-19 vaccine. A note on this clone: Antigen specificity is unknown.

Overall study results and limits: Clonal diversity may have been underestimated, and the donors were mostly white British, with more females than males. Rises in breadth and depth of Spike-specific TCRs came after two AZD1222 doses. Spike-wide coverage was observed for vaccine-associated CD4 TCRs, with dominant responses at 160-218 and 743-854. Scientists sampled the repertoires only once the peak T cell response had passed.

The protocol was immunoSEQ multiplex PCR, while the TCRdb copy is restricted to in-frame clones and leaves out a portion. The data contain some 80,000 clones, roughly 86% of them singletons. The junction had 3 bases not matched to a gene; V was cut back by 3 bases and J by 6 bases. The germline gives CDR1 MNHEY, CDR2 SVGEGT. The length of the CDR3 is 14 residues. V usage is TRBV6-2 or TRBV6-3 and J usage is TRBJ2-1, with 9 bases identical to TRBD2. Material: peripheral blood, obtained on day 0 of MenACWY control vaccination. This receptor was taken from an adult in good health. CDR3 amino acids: CASSYAGGVNEQFF. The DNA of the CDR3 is TGTGCCAGCAGTTATGCGGGGGGGGTCAATGAGCAGTTCTTC.